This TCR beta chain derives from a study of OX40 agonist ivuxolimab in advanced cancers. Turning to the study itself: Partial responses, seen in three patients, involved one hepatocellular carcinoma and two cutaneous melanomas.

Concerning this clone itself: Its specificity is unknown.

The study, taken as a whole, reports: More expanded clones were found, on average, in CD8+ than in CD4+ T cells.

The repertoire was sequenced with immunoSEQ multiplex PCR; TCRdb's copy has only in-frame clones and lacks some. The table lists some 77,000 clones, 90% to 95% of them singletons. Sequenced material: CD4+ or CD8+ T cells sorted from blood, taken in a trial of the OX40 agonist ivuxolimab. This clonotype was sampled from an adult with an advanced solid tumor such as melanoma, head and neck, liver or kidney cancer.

The CDR3 is CASSISGGSTDTQYF. CDR3 DNA: TGTGCCAGTAGTATCTCCGGGGGTAGCACAGATACGCAGTATTTT. The chain links TRBV19 to TRBJ2-3, with D possibly TRBD2 on 6 matching bases. Trimming pared 3 bases from V and 0 bases from J, leaving 10 bases between. Germline loops: CDR1 LNHDA, CDR2 SQIVND (reference sequence). The CDR3 runs to 15 residues.